A single T cell receptor (beta chain) is shown here with its context. This entry comes from a study of blood T cell repertoires in COVID-19. Study-wide context: Collection of acute and convalescent COVID-19 samples took place in the United States, Italy and Spain. Nucleic acid was either cDNA or gDNA, and it came from T cells, B-cell-depleted T cells, or PBMCs.

The V gene lost 4 bases and the J gene lost 0 bases, with 13 bases spanning the gap. CDR3 length: 16 residues. Germline assignment: CDR1 SGHTA and CDR2 FQGTGA. In the original analysis: Using reference gene primer amplification, nucleated cell counts were estimated. The protocol was immunoSEQ multiplex PCR, while the TCRdb copy is restricted to in-frame clones and leaves out a portion. V and J calls and clone size are given by that table; D and trimming were obtained from the DNA. The sample yields around 200,000 clones, approximately 85% seen once. This TCR was recovered from a man aged 60 to 69 with acute or convalescent COVID-19. Sequences were obtained from peripheral blood. This chain joins TRBV7-3 and TRBJ1-5; D remains unclear. The CDR3 DNA follows: TGTGCCAGCAGCTCCCAAGCCGCGTATAGCAATCAGCCCCAGCATTTT. It is translated as CASSSQAAYSNQPQHF. The variable domain in full, with the rest retrieved from reference TRBV7-3 and TRBJ1-5, is GAGVSQTPSNKVTEKGKYVELRCDPISGHTALYWYRQSLGQGPEFLIYFQGTGAADDSGLPNDRFFAVRPEGSVSTLKIQRTERGDSAVYLCASSSQAAYSNQPQHFGDGTRLSIL.